This T cell receptor beta chain stems from a study of OX40 agonist ivuxolimab in advanced cancers. Study-wide context: Patients were dosed intravenously with ivuxolimab at 0.01 to 10 mg/kg every 2 weeks. Under the entry rules, prior anti-PD-1, anti-PD-L1 or anti-CTLA-4 therapy was allowed, and roughly 41% had some. The study's findings and limits: In the 0.1-3.0 mg/kg groups, partial responders showed among the lowest expansion.

About this clone itself: Its specificity is unknown.

The CDR3 spans 18 residues. Germline loops: CDR1 SGHNT, CDR2 YYREEE (reference sequence). With 4 bases clipped from V and 5 bases from J, the junction kept 12 bases outside the gene matches. TCRdb's copy holds only in-frame clones and misses some; the assay was immunoSEQ multiplex PCR. The sample contains about 62,000 clones, about four fifths of which appear only once. The sample here was CD4+ or CD8+ T cells sorted from blood, taken in a trial of the OX40 agonist ivuxolimab. This clonotype originated in an adult with an advanced solid tumor such as melanoma, head and neck, liver or kidney cancer. The rearrangement links TRBV5-4 to TRBJ2-5; 15 nucleotides line up with TRBD2. CDR3 sequence: CASSTKKGGTSGGETQYF. CDR3 coding DNA: TGTGCCAGCAGCACGAAGAAGGGCGGGACTAGCGGGGGGGAGACCCAGTACTTC.